The rows below give T cell receptor beta chains drawn from one sample of a study of T cell responses to AZD1222 COVID-19 vaccine. Assay used: immunoSEQ multiplex PCR; TCRdb lists only in-frame clones, some missing. The sample consists of 90,000 to 120,000 clones, around nine tenths of them appearing once. The sample consisted of peripheral blood, taken on day 0 of AZD1222 vaccination. The receptor source for this set is an adult in good health. Each CDR3 is given with its conserved first and last residue. Fields, in order: V gene, CDR3 protein.

v_gene: TRBV28
CDR3aa: CASMSTIQYF

v_gene: TRBV7-8
CDR3aa: CASSQRQQIEPQHF

v_gene: TRBV5-1
CDR3aa: CASSLWVNGETQYF

v_gene: TRBV27
CDR3aa: CASSSLDRGLLAWNQPQHF

v_gene: TRBV7-2
CDR3aa: CASSLAGGGRSTEAFF

v_gene: TRBV9
CDR3aa: CASSFRTGYYGYTF

v_gene: TRBV7-3
CDR3aa: CAARTFYGYTF

v_gene: TRBV7-3
CDR3aa: CASSLTSVGPNEQYF

v_gene: TRBV5-8
CDR3aa: CASGRSYSNQPQHF

v_gene: TRBV4-1
CDR3aa: CASSPTRGDYGYTF

v_gene: TRBV2
CDR3aa: CASSVQGGGDQPQHF

v_gene: TRBV6-5
CDR3aa: CATRDAASYEQYF

v_gene: TRBV24-1
CDR3aa: CATSDAAGYQPQHF

v_gene: TRBV5-6
CDR3aa: CASSFSSGAYEQYF

v_gene: TRBV12-5
CDR3aa: CASGVGQGVVLANTEAFF

v_gene: TRBV9
CDR3aa: CASSVALGTAEKLFF

v_gene: TRBV11-3
CDR3aa: CASSRGQGLAYEQYF

v_gene: TRBV5-4
CDR3aa: CASSLAHYETQYF

v_gene: TRBV5-1
CDR3aa: CASSFYPGNEQFF

v_gene: TRBV6-5
CDR3aa: CASSYVGATNEKLFF

v_gene: TRBV12-3/TRBV12-4
CDR3aa: CASRRDHFSEQYF

v_gene: TRBV28
CDR3aa: CASSLWEGDSDTQYF

v_gene: TRBV27
CDR3aa: CASSARGSSYNSPLHF

v_gene: TRBV5-4
CDR3aa: CASSPQGPNSPLHF

v_gene: TRBV9
CDR3aa: CASSVTSGSFYEQYF

v_gene: TRBV5-1
CDR3aa: CASSHGTATEAFF

v_gene: TRBV27
CDR3aa: CASSLSLGSRTGANVLTF

v_gene: TRBV7-9
CDR3aa: CASSPPGARETQYF

v_gene: TRBV2
CDR3aa: CASSFDRGRDGYTF

v_gene: TRBV29-1
CDR3aa: CSVVGGTSYEQYF

v_gene: TRBV28
CDR3aa: CASRSTGTYSNQPQHF

v_gene: TRBV7-9
CDR3aa: CASSLAASGRRQFF

v_gene: TRBV6-2/TRBV6-3
CDR3aa: CASSSGTRAYNEQFF

v_gene: TRBV7-6
CDR3aa: CASSPIELYGYTF

v_gene: TRBV7-8
CDR3aa: CASSHKAGGNTIYF

v_gene: TRBV27
CDR3aa: CASSLSSGNQPQHF

v_gene: TRBV4-3
CDR3aa: CASSPYRGYYGYTF

v_gene: TRBV28
CDR3aa: CASSGAGELFF

v_gene: TRBV5-6
CDR3aa: CASSLGQGQSPLHF

v_gene: TRBV6-5
CDR3aa: CASSTPGPIPNEQYF

v_gene: TRBV2
CDR3aa: CASMEYGYTF

v_gene: TRBV6-2/TRBV6-3
CDR3aa: CASSYPTSGLYTDTQYF

v_gene: TRBV7-9
CDR3aa: CASSHGQGRHEQYF